Shown below are 32 T cell receptor beta chains from a single sample sequenced in a study of blood T cell repertoires in COVID-19. The assay was immunoSEQ multiplex PCR, and TCRdb's table has in-frame clones only and misses some. The table lists approximately 100,000 clones, 84% of them singletons. Sequencing used peripheral blood. The receptors originated from a woman of 80 years or more with active or convalescent COVID-19.

This chain links TRBV6-4 with TRBJ1-3; TRBD1 might be the D (6 bases). Looked up from germline, CDR1 is MRHNA and CDR2 is SNTAGT. The CDR3 spans 14 residues. Trimming shortened V by 9 bases and J by 0 bases, and 12 bases separated the two germline ends. The CDR3 nucleotides are TGTGCCAGTGTCACAGGGAGCTCTGGAAACACCATATATTTT. This codes for CASVTGSSGNTIYF.

V and J are TRBV30 and TRBJ2-2, with D perhaps matching TRBD2 (6 bases). V was cut by 4 bases and J by 6 bases, with 9 bases left in between. The CDR3 runs 12 residues. Germline lookup yields CDR1 GTSNPN and CDR2 SVGIG (reference sequence). CDR3 sequence: CAWIREPGELFF. The CDR3 DNA reads as TGTGCCTGGATCCGGGAGCCCGGGGAGCTGTTTTTT.

This chain connects TRBV11-2 to TRBJ2-5; D gene uncertain. V was cut by 5 bases and J by 4 bases, with 14 bases left in between. CDR1 and CDR2 (germline): SGHAT, FQNNGV. The CDR3 totals 14 residues. CDR3 residues: CASSPEAPGETQYF. CDR3 sequence (DNA): TGTGCCAGCAGCCCCGAGGCGCCCGGAGAGACCCAGTACTTC.

The chain combines TRBV19 with TRBJ1-5; a weak D match, TRBD1 (6 bases). V lost 6 bases and J lost 0, with 12 bases in between. The germline gives CDR1 LNHDA, CDR2 SQIVND (reference sequence). The CDR3 is made up of 15 amino acids. DNA for the CDR3: TGTGCCAGTAGGGGGACACCGAATAGCAATCAGCCCCAGCATTTT. Protein product: CASRGTPNSNQPQHF.

This chain links TRBV4-1 with TRBJ2-7; 7 bases are a match to TRBD2. The CDR3 covers 14 residues. In germline, CDR1 is MGHRA, CDR2 YSYEKL. Trimming took 3 bases from V and 3 from J; bases not matched to a gene: 5. The CDR3 here is CASSHGGRFYEQYF. The CDR3 bases are TGCGCCAGCAGCCACGGCGGGAGATTCTACGAGCAGTACTTC.

The chain is built from TRBV7-9 and TRBJ2-1, with D possibly being TRBD1 (6 bases). V was shortened by 2 bases and J by 0 bases, with 8 bases between the two germline ends. CDR1 and CDR2 from the germline V gene are SEHNR and FQNEAQ (reference sequence). The CDR3 is 15 residues long. CDR3 nucleotide sequence: TGTGCCAGCAGCTTACAGGGGATCTCCTACAATGAGCAGTTCTTC. Its protein is CASSLQGISYNEQFF.

In this sample, this clone turned up once. V and J are TRBV9 and TRBJ2-1; perhaps TRBD1 as D (5 bases). The CDR3 is 14 amino acids. From germline, CDR1 is SGDLS and CDR2 YYNGEE. The germline V and J ends were trimmed by 4 bases and 2 bases, with 10 bases remaining between them. CDR3 amino acids: CASSPTAPYNEQFF. CDR3 nucleotides: TGTGCCAGCAGCCCGACAGCCCCCTACAATGAGCAGTTCTTC.

The chain links TRBV10-3 to TRBJ1-4; tentative D call: TRBD1 (6 bases). V lost 6 bases and J lost 0, with 11 bases in between. This CDR3 region has 15 residues. Germline V lookup: CDR1 ENHRY, CDR2 SYGVKD. Here the CDR3 reads CAISNGQTTNEKLFF. CDR3 coding DNA: TGTGCCATCAGCAACGGACAGACAACTAATGAAAAACTGTTTTTT.

The genes are TRBV11-2 and TRBJ2-5; D is possibly TRBD2 (5 bases). CDR1 is SGHAT and CDR2 is FQNNGV in the germline V gene. Deletions cut 5 bases from V and 4 bases from J, with 14 bases between. CDR3 size: 14 residues. The DNA for the CDR3 is TGTGCCAGCAGCAGGAACTCGGGGAGAGAGACCCAGTACTTC. It is translated as CASSRNSGRETQYF.

This clone was recorded a few times. The chain has TRBV5-1 and TRBJ1-1; TRBD1 is a possible D gene (6 bases). The germline V and J ends were trimmed by 3 bases and 0 bases, with 15 bases remaining between them. CDR1 is SGHRS and CDR2 is YFSETQ in the germline V gene. The CDR3 sequence is 16 residues long. CDR3 bases: TGCGCCAGCAGCTCCTCCACCGGGACATTGAACACTGAAGCTTTCTTT. Translated: CASSSSTGTLNTEAFF.

CDR3 nucleotide sequence: TGTGCCAGCAGTTCGCCGGGACTTCTCTCCTACGAGCAGTACTTC. It codes for CASSSPGLLSYEQYF. The genes are TRBV5-5 and TRBJ2-7; a weak D match, TRBD2 (6 bases). Germline values: CDR1 SGHKS, CDR2 YYEKEE (reference sequence). The length of the CDR3 is 15 residues. V lost 5 bases and J 0 bases, leaving 15 bases between the germline ends. Full variable domain (missing parts from reference TRBV5-5 and TRBJ2-7): DAGVTQSPTHLIKTRGQQVTLRCSPISGHKSVSWYQQVLGQGPQFIFQYYEKEERGRGNFPDRFSARQFPNYSSELNVNALLLGDSALYLCASSSPGLLSYEQYFGPGTRLTVT.

The rearrangement links TRBV28 to TRBJ2-1, with 11 bases identical to TRBD2. With 5 bases clipped from V and 5 bases from J, the junction kept 5 bases outside the gene matches. The CDR3 runs 15 residues. Germline V gene lookup returns CDR1 MDHEN and CDR2 SYDVKM. This chain's CDR3 is CASSTTSGIDNEQFF. The CDR3 nucleotides are TGTGCCAGCAGTACGACTAGCGGGATAGACAATGAGCAGTTCTTC.

The V call is TRBV2, the J call TRBJ2-5; 8 bases are a match to TRBD2. The CDR3 totals 15 residues. The J segment lost 5 bases and the V segment lost 6 bases, leaving 11 bases of the junction unmatched. Germline CDR1 SNHLY, CDR2 FYNNEI. Here the CDR3 reads CASRDPGLVLETQYF. The CDR3 coding sequence is TGTGCCAGCAGGGATCCGGGACTAGTCTTGGAGACCCAGTACTTC.

A word on this clone: Additional DNA sequences in this sample encode the identical CDR3. V is TRBV19 and J is TRBJ2-1; 10 bases align to TRBD1. This CDR3 has 16 residues. Per the germline V gene, CDR1 is LNHDA and CDR2 is SQIVND (reference sequence). J was trimmed by 2 bases and V by 1 base; bases with no gene match: 2. CDR3: CASSIAGTGAYNEQFF. The CDR3 bases are TGTGCCAGTAGTATAGCTGGGACAGGGGCCTACAATGAGCAGTTCTTC.

This chain links TRBV2 with TRBJ1-2; the D is unclear. The germline gives CDR1 SNHLY, CDR2 FYNNEI. With 2 bases removed from V and 1 base from J, the gap between germline ends came to 11 bases. This CDR3 has 15 amino acids. CDR3 bases: TGTGCCAGCAGTGAACGCGGCACAAGTAACTATGGCTACACCTTC. It yields the protein CASSERGTSNYGYTF.

The V and J genes are TRBV10-2 and TRBJ2-1; 10 nucleotides agree with TRBD2. Trimming took 7 bases from V and 8 from J; bases not matched to a gene: 5. The germline CDR1 and CDR2 sequences are WSHSY and SAAADI. The CDR3 runs to 13 residues. DNA for the CDR3: TGCGCCAGCAAAATAGCGGGAGGCGATGAGCAGTTCTTC. It is translated as CASKIAGGDEQFF.

The chain recombines TRBV30 with TRBJ2-5; 12 bases are a match to TRBD2. There are 15 residues in the CDR3. From germline, CDR1 is GTSNPN and CDR2 SVGIG (reference sequence). The V and J ends lost 2 bases and 5 bases, in that order; junction bases with no gene match: 6. CDR3 sequence: CAWSPGLAGRETQYF. CDR3 DNA sequence: TGTGCCTGGAGTCCAGGACTAGCGGGAAGGGAGACCCAGTACTTC.

The CDR3 protein is CASSQGTPGTTLTEQYF. Here the CDR3 DNA reads TGTGCCAGCAGCCAGGGGACTCCCGGGACTACCTTAACCGAGCAGTACTTC. This chain links TRBV4-2 with TRBJ2-7; 7 bases map to TRBD2. The trim removed 3 bases at V and 6 bases at J, leaving 17 bases unmatched. There are 17 residues in the CDR3. Germline-derived CDR1 and CDR2 are LGHNA and YNFKEQ.

The chain links TRBV4-1 to TRBJ2-5, with 7 bases lining up with TRBD2. The CDR3 totals 18 residues. Germline V gene lookup returns CDR1 MGHRA and CDR2 YSYEKL. The junction had 12 bases not matched to a gene; V was cut back by 1 base and J by 1 base. CDR3 nucleotides: TGCGCCAGCAGCCAAGGCCGGGCCGGGGGGAGGCCCCAAGAGACCCAGTACTTC. Translating it yields CASSQGRAGGRPQETQYF.

This clone was counted only a few times. The chain recombines TRBV4-1 with TRBJ1-3; D is unclear. With 6 bases removed from V and 2 bases from J, the gap between germline ends came to 14 bases. CDR1 is MGHRA and CDR2 is YSYEKL in the germline V gene. The CDR3 is 15 amino acids. The CDR3 DNA reads as TGCGCCAGCAGTCAACCCAGGCAGGCTGGAAACACCATATATTTT. Translating gives CASSQPRQAGNTIYF.

CDR3 DNA sequence: TGTGCCAGCAGCCAAGACTCTCCCTCCTACGAGCAGTACTTC. It codes for CASSQDSPSYEQYF. The chain employs TRBV3-1 (or the pseudogene TRBV3-2) and TRBJ2-7; D unresolved. V lost 0 bases and J lost 0, with 6 bases in between. This CDR3 region has 14 residues. Germline V gives CDR1 LGHDT, CDR2 YNNKEL (reference sequence).

The rearrangement joins TRBV25-1 to TRBJ2-1, with a possible D match to TRBD2 (5 bases). CDR1 and CDR2 (germline): MGHDK, SYGVNS. The CDR3 is 15 residues long. Trimming pared 7 bases from V and 0 bases from J, leaving 13 bases between. The CDR3 DNA follows: TGTGCCAGCAACCCGGGGTGGAGCTCCTACAATGAGCAGTTCTTC. Amino acid sequence: CASNPGWSSYNEQFF.

V is TRBV20-1 and J is TRBJ2-3, with 7 positions matching TRBD2. V trimming: 3 bases; J trimming: 5 bases; junction bases outside the gene matches: 11. CDR3 length equals 15 residues. Germline V gene sequence: CDR1 DFQATT, CDR2 SNEGSKA (reference sequence). The CDR3 DNA reads TGCAGTGCTAGTGGCCGGGAGGCTCTAATAGATACGCAGTATTTT. Residues: CSASGREALIDTQYF.

The chain recombines TRBV11-1 with TRBJ2-1; 7 nucleotides line up with TRBD1. Germline V gene lookup returns CDR1 SGHAT and CDR2 FQDESV (reference sequence). V lost 3 bases to trimming and J lost 6 bases; unmatched junction nucleotides: 5. The CDR3 length is 14 residues. CDR3 nucleotides: TGTGCCAGCAGCTTCTACAGGGGCGGCAATGAGCAGTTCTTC. Its translation is CASSFYRGGNEQFF.

This chain links TRBV9 with TRBJ1-6; D possibly corresponds to TRBD1 (6 bases). CDR1 SGDLS and CDR2 YYNGEE come from the germline V gene. Trimming left V 4 bases short and J 8 bases short, with 31 bases between. The CDR3 is 20 amino acids. CDR3 nucleotide sequence: TGTGCCAGCAGCCCTAGTGAGTGGGGGCACTTTGGGGTAGGTGATTCACCCCTCCACTTT. This encodes CASSPSEWGHFGVGDSPLHF.

The chain joins TRBV19 to TRBJ2-3; 13 positions match TRBD2. CDR3 length equals 17 residues. Germline V gene lookup returns CDR1 LNHDA and CDR2 SQIVND (reference sequence). V lost 2 bases and J lost 2; bases outside the gene matches: 4. The CDR3 DNA follows: TGTGCCAGTAGTATATCCGGGACTAGCGGGATCACAGATACGCAGTATTTT. Protein sequence: CASSISGTSGITDTQYF.

This clone appeared a single time. The chain has TRBV5-1 and TRBJ2-5; tentative D call: TRBD2 (5 bases). The CDR3 runs 15 residues. Trimming took 2 bases from V and 1 from J, leaving 12 bases between them. The germline gives CDR1 SGHRS, CDR2 YFSETQ. CDR3 nucleotides: TGCGCCAGCAGCTTTCTTCGAGGGTTCCAAGAGACCCAGTACTTC. It specifies CASSFLRGFQETQYF.

CDR3 sequence (DNA): TGTGCCAGCAGTTCCCGAGAAAGCGGGAGGAACACTGAAGCTTTCTTT. The encoded protein is CASSSRESGRNTEAFF. The chain joins TRBV27 to TRBJ1-1; no clear D. The V end was cut by 4 bases, the J end by 1 base, with 16 bases between. CDR1 is MNHEY and CDR2 is SMNVEV in the germline V gene (reference sequence). CDR3 length equals 16 residues.

This chain connects TRBV6-5 to TRBJ1-3, with a weak D call TRBD1 (6 bases). Per germline, CDR1 MNHEY and CDR2 SVGAGI. With 6 bases removed from V and 0 bases from J, the gap between germline ends came to 12 bases. This CDR3 spans 15 amino acids. Written as DNA, the CDR3 is TGTGCCAGCAGACAGGGAACTGTCTCTGGAAACACCATATATTTT. It codes for CASRQGTVSGNTIYF.

This clone was detected once. The V call is TRBV7-3, the J call TRBJ2-1; TRBD2 might be the D (5 bases). From germline, CDR1 is SGHTA and CDR2 FQGTGA. With 2 bases removed from V and 7 bases from J, the gap between germline ends came to 9 bases. This CDR3 contains 13 residues. For the CDR3, the DNA is TGTGCCAGCAGCTTAGGACTCGATAATGAGCAGTTCTTC. This codes for CASSLGLDNEQFF.

This chain joins TRBV7-3 and TRBJ2-5; 9 nucleotides match TRBD2. V was clipped by 3 bases and J by 5 bases; unmatched bases: 7. The CDR3 has 15 residues. CDR1 and CDR2 (germline): SGHTA, FQGTGA. The CDR3 protein is CASSFSGRMVETQYF. The DNA of the CDR3 is TGTGCCAGCAGCTTTAGCGGGAGAATGGTGGAGACCCAGTACTTC.

The count of this clone is one. V usage is TRBV14 and J usage is TRBJ2-1; 8 bases match TRBD2. The CDR3 is made up of 15 amino acids. Germline V gives CDR1 SGHDN, CDR2 FVKESK. The ends lost 2 bases at V and 8 bases at J; junction bases unmatched: 8. CDR3 in amino acids: CASSQPGGASDEQFF. The CDR3, as DNA: TGTGCCAGCAGCCAACCCGGGGGGGCGTCAGATGAGCAGTTCTTC.